The 3 T cell receptor beta chains below all came from one sample that was sequenced in a study of blood T cell repertoires in COVID-19 (TCRdb year 2020). Library creation used the immunoSEQ multiplex PCR assay. The table comes from immuneACCESS by way of TCRdb, which keeps in-frame sequences with V and J called. Part of the clones is missing from these tables; in studies checked, under half for an unresolved V gene and the rest for unknown reasons. Here the sample has approximately 460,000 clones; 89% occur a single time. The ten top clones hold around 0.95% of the sample. Sequencing was performed on peripheral blood. The receptors were gathered from a man between 18 and 29 years old with COVID-19, enrolled during active disease.

V usage is TRBV25-1 and J usage is TRBJ2-7; the D gene is possibly TRBD2 (6 bases). The CDR3 has 15 amino acids. CDR1 MGHDK and CDR2 SYGVNS come from the germline V gene. The ends were cut back, 3 bases at V and 2 bases at J, with 14 bases in the middle. CDR3 residues: CASSETGDLTYEQYF. The CDR3 DNA follows: TGTGCCAGCAGTGAGACTGGGGACTTAACCTACGAGCAGTACTTC.

This clone was recorded a few times. The genes are TRBV5-1 and TRBJ1-1; D call uncertain. This CDR3 spans 13 amino acids. Germline V gives CDR1 SGHRS, CDR2 YFSETQ. Trimming removed 1 base from V and 4 bases from J, with 8 bases in between. CDR3 coding DNA: TGCGCCAGCAGCTTGACACAATCCACTGAAGCTTTCTTT. Translating gives CASSLTQSTEAFF.

The rearrangement joins TRBV7-9 to TRBJ2-1, with 8 nucleotides matching TRBD2. The CDR3 contains 15 residues. Germline assignment: CDR1 SEHNR and CDR2 FQNEAQ (reference sequence). After removal of 0 bases from V and 14 bases from J, the junction contained 12 bases not matched to a gene. The CDR3 reads CASSLARTGLAREFF. The CDR3 DNA reads as TGTGCCAGCAGCTTAGCTCGCACCGGACTAGCCAGGGAGTTCTTC.